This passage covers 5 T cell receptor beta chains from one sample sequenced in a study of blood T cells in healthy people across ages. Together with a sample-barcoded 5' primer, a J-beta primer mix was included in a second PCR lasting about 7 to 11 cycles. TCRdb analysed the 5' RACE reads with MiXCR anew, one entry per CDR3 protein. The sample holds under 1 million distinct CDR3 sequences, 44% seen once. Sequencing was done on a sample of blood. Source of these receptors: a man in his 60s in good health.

The CDR3 DNA is TGCGCCAGCAGTGTTGAGGTATCCGGGGAGCTGTTTTTT. Amino acids: CASSVEVSGELFF. The V call is TRBV10-2, the J call TRBJ2-2; D gene uncertain. Germline V gene data show CDR1 as WSHSY and CDR2 as SAAADI. V lost 4 bases to trimming and J lost 6 bases, with 9 bases between them. The CDR3 length is 13 residues.

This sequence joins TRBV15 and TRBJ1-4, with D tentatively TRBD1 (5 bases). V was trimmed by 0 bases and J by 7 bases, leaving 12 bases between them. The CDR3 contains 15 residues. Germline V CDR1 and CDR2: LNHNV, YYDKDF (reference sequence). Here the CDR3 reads CATSRDRVRGEKLFF. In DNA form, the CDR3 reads TGTGCCACCAGCAGAGATCGAGTGAGGGGTGAAAAACTGTTTTTT.

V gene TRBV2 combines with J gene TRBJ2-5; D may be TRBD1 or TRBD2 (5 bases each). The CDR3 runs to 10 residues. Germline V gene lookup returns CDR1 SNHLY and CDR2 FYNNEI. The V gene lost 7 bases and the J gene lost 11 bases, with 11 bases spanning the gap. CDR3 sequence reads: CASNQGVQYF. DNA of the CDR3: TGTGCCAGCAACCAGGGAGTACAGTACTTC.

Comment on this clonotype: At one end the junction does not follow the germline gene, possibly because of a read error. As DNA, the CDR3 is TGTGCCAGTTCCCGGGACTTTTCCACAGGTACGCAGTATTTT. Its protein product is CASSRDFSTGTQYF. V gene TRBV7-2 combines with J gene TRBJ2-3; TRBD2 is a possible D gene (6 bases). Germline CDR1 and CDR2: SGHTA and FQGNSA. This CDR3 is built from 14 residues.

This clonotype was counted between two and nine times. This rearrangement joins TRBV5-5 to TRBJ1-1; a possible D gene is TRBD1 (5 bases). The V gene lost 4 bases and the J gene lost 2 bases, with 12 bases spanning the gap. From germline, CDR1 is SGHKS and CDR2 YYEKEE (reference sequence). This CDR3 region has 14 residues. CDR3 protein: CASSGWGFNTEAFF. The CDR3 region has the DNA TGTGCCAGCAGCGGGTGGGGGTTTAACACTGAAGCTTTCTTT.